This record looks at one TCR beta chain sequence and its context. What it recognizes is unknown. The CDR3 totals 14 residues. Trimming shortened V by 0 bases and J by 1 base, and 7 bases separated the two germline ends. Germline V gene data show CDR1 as MNHEY and CDR2 as SVGAGI. The sample is drawn from a study of T cell responses to AZD1222 COVID-19 vaccine. General study findings and limits: Possibly, clonal diversity was underestimated; donors were largely white British and included more females. Seropositive at baseline were only a handful of AZD1222 recipients. Receipt of two AZD1222 doses was followed by a rise in Spike-specific TCR breadth and depth.

Profiling relied on immunoSEQ multiplex PCR, and the TCRdb table lists in-frame clones only, not all of them. The sample includes about 34,000 clones, around 90% seen only once; the top ten take roughly 7%. The sample here was peripheral blood, taken on day 0 of AZD1222 vaccination. The clonotype originates from an adult in good health. The V call is TRBV6-5, the J call TRBJ2-7; the D is unclear. The CDR3 DNA sequence: TGTGCCAGCAGTTACTCACGGGCGTCCTACGAGCAGTACTTC. It codes for CASSYSRASYEQYF.